This entry concerns a single T cell receptor beta chain. Its cognate antigen is unknown. This specimen comes from a study of OX40 agonist ivuxolimab in advanced cancers. In the study overall: Those enrolled were 80% to 85% male, with a mean age of 60 years and ages from roughly 20 to 85. Prior anti-PD-1, anti-PD-L1 or anti-CTLA-4 therapy was allowed; approximately 40% had some. Notes on the study in general: Both blood CD4+ and CD8+ T cells showed clonal growth by week 6 at 0.1 to 3.0 mg/kg.

People who had autoimmune disease history or systemic immunosuppression were excluded. The assay was immunoSEQ multiplex PCR, and TCRdb's table has in-frame clones only and misses some. This sample has more than 15,000 clones, with 80% found just once. Sample: CD4+ or CD8+ T cells sorted from blood, taken in a trial of the OX40 agonist ivuxolimab. The TCR originated in an adult with an advanced solid tumor such as melanoma, head and neck, liver or kidney cancer.

In DNA form, the CDR3 reads TGTGCCAGTAGTGTTTACCCCCAGGGTATAAGGGCTAATGAGCAGTTCTTC. This encodes CASSVYPQGIRANEQFF. The genes are TRBV19 and TRBJ2-1; TRBD1 might be the D (5 bases). This CDR3 comprises 17 residues. Germline V gene lookup returns CDR1 LNHDA and CDR2 SQIVND (reference sequence). V was clipped by 5 bases and J by 7 bases, with 24 bases between them.